This note documents a single T cell receptor (beta chain) sequence. CDR1 LNHDA and CDR2 SQIVND come from the germline V gene (reference sequence). V was clipped by 4 bases and J by 8 bases; unmatched bases: 2. CDR3 length equals 14 residues. A single heparinised blood sample, averaging roughly 110 mL, was obtained per donor. The isolated RNA, all of it, was reverse transcribed, so expressed TCRB transcripts were what got sequenced. Sequencing was performed with immunoSEQ multiplex PCR; in TCRdb, only in-frame clones are kept and a portion is missing. The table has 600,000 to 650,000 clones, around 15% seen once. The source of the sample is a study of beta chain features in type 1 diabetes.

The source is a man younger than 35 in good health. The sequencing sample was made of naive CD4+ T cells from blood. This chain links TRBV19 with TRBJ2-1; TRBD2 aligns across 13 bases. The CDR3 bases are TGTGCCAGTAGTAGGACTAGCGGGAGCGATGAGCAGTTCTTC. It codes for CASSRTSGSDEQFF.